The 21 T cell receptor beta chains reported below all come from one sample, sequenced in a study of T cells expressing NK-cell markers. No DNA is given; TCRdb re-called the 5' RACE reads and lists each CDR3 protein once. Its table records about 460,000 distinct CDR3 sequences. Sequencing was carried out using blood T cells: a sorted CD56 or NKG2C T cell subset, CD4+ or CD8+ T cells, or bulk PBMC T cells (not recorded which). The receptors stem from a woman between 50 and 59 years old in good health.

The J gene is TRBJ2-1, the V gene TRBV20-1. The CDR3 runs 14 residues. Germline CDR1 DFQATT, CDR2 SNEGSKA (reference sequence). CDR3 sequence reads: CSANTGGYYNEQFF.

The chain recombines TRBV10-3 with TRBJ2-1; TCRdb's D call, TRBD1, is unchecked because there is no DNA. The CDR3 runs to 17 residues. Looked up from germline, CDR1 is ENHRY and CDR2 is SYGVKD. The CDR3 here is CAISESDWSEGGNEQFF.

This chain joins TRBV27 and TRBJ2-2. Germline-derived CDR1 and CDR2 are MNHEY and SMNVEV (reference sequence). The CDR3 totals 14 residues. The chain's CDR3 is CASSPRLYTGELFF.

This chain's CDR3 is CSVKTRVTNEQFF. This sequence joins TRBV29-1 and TRBJ2-1; TCRdb selects TRBD2, and the lack of DNA leaves this call unchecked. CDR1 is SQVTM, CDR2 ANQGSEA, per germline. The CDR3 runs 13 residues.

The gene calls are TRBV7-2 and TRBJ2-1; the D call of TRBD1 rests on TCRdb alone, since no DNA is present to check it. The germline gives CDR1 SGHTA, CDR2 FQGNSA. This CDR3 has 13 amino acids. The CDR3 here is CASSPGRYNEQFF.

CDR3 sequence: CASRVSYNEQFF. The chain combines TRBV6-5 with TRBJ2-1. The CDR3 has 12 residues. CDR1 and CDR2 (germline): MNHEY, SVGAGI.

The chain joins TRBV5-1 to TRBJ1-1; checking the TCRdb D call of TRBD1 is not possible without DNA. CDR1 is SGHRS, CDR2 YFSETQ, per germline. The CDR3 runs 16 residues. Here the CDR3 reads CASSLVAGGPNTEAFF.

The V gene is TRBV6-2 or TRBV6-3, the J gene TRBJ2-3; checking the TCRdb D call of TRBD2 is not possible without DNA. CDR1 is MNHEY and CDR2 is SVGEGT in the germline V gene. The CDR3 sequence is 18 residues long. The CDR3: CASSYPTRLAHSTDTQYF.

This rearrangement joins TRBV18 to TRBJ1-1. This CDR3 has 14 residues. Germline-derived CDR1 and CDR2 are KGHSH and LQKENI. This CDR3 reads CASSERSRETEAFF.

This chain uses TRBV28 with TRBJ2-1; TCRdb's D call of TRBD1 is untestable without DNA. The CDR3 extends over 15 amino acids. The germline gives CDR1 MDHEN, CDR2 SYDVKM. The CDR3 loop is CASSFFQGAHNEQFF.

This rearrangement joins TRBV5-6 to TRBJ1-5; the D call from TCRdb, TRBD1, cannot be confirmed without DNA. Per the germline V gene, CDR1 is SGHDT and CDR2 is YYEEEE. This CDR3 spans 16 amino acids. CDR3 loop: CASSFAGQGRNQPQHF.

This rearrangement joins TRBV4-1 to TRBJ1-4; as DNA is missing, the TRBD1 call by TCRdb cannot be tested. The length of the CDR3 is 14 residues. Per the germline V gene, CDR1 is MGHRA and CDR2 is YSYEKL. The CDR3 region is CASSPRWRGQELFF.

The chain uses TRBV20-1 and TRBJ2-1; as DNA is missing, the TRBD1 call by TCRdb cannot be tested. Germline V gene lookup returns CDR1 DFQATT and CDR2 SNEGSKA (reference sequence). This CDR3 region has 16 residues. The CDR3 protein is CSARTLSASSYNEQFF.

The chain links TRBV19 to TRBJ2-5; TCRdb returns TRBD1, unconfirmable since there is no DNA. CDR3 size: 15 residues. Germline V gives CDR1 LNHDA, CDR2 SQIVND (reference sequence). CDR3: CASSLDLGGQETQYF.

The rearrangement links TRBV28 to TRBJ1-1; TCRdb outputs TRBD1, but without DNA this stays unchecked. CDR1 and CDR2 from the germline V gene are MDHEN and SYDVKM. The CDR3 has 12 amino acids. The CDR3: CASSLLGQEAFF.

This chain joins TRBV5-1 and TRBJ2-4; no DNA is available, so the TRBD1 call from TCRdb remains unchecked. The germline gives CDR1 SGHRS, CDR2 YFSETQ. This CDR3 is built from 16 residues. The CDR3 is CASSLGDRLAKNIQYF.

This chain uses TRBV5-5 with TRBJ2-2; TCRdb designates TRBD2, a call that cannot be tested without DNA. This CDR3 has 14 amino acids. CDR1 and CDR2 (germline): SGHKS, YYEKEE (reference sequence). CDR3: CASRTSGRLGELFF.

The chain joins TRBV19 to TRBJ1-2. Germline loops: CDR1 LNHDA, CDR2 SQIVND (reference sequence). The CDR3 spans 12 residues. CDR3 residues: CASTQTAYGYTF.

The chain joins TRBV11-2 to TRBJ1-4; TCRdb returns TRBD1, unconfirmable since there is no DNA. Germline-derived CDR1 and CDR2 are SGHAT and FQNNGV. This CDR3 has 19 amino acids. This chain's CDR3 is CASSPPPWDRGATNEKLFF.

V is TRBV20-1 and J is TRBJ2-1; TCRdb names TRBD2, which stays unverified in the absence of DNA. The CDR3 contains 16 residues. Germline V gene sequence: CDR1 DFQATT, CDR2 SNEGSKA (reference sequence). Here the CDR3 reads CSARRVQRSTHNEQFF.

CDR3 sequence: CASSVDGQGKKLFF. The chain uses TRBV5-1 and TRBJ1-4; TCRdb's D call of TRBD1 is untestable without DNA. This CDR3 has 14 residues. Germline CDR1 SGHRS, CDR2 YFSETQ.